These 22 T cell receptor beta chains were sequenced from one sample in a study of blood T cell repertoires in COVID-19. Profiling relied on immunoSEQ multiplex PCR, and the TCRdb table lists in-frame clones only, not all of them. The table records roughly 39,000 clones, around 87% of them present only once. Sample: peripheral blood. The source is a man between 45 and 60 years old in a cohort sampled during active COVID-19.

This rearrangement joins TRBV10-3 to TRBJ2-2; perhaps TRBD2 as D (6 bases). This CDR3 has 16 residues. V gave up 4 bases and J gave up 8 bases, with 20 bases separating them. CDR1 ENHRY and CDR2 SYGVKD come from the germline V gene. The CDR3 nucleotides read TGTGCCATCAGTGGCCGGGACGGGAGCCGTGGGGGGGAGCTGTTTTTT. Protein sequence: CAISGRDGSRGGELFF.

This chain connects TRBV6-6 to TRBJ2-1, with 9 bases aligning to TRBD2. Trimming cost V 5 bases and J 1 base; bases outside gene matches: 9. Germline CDR1 MNHNY, CDR2 SVGAGI (reference sequence). This CDR3 comprises 17 residues. Here the CDR3 DNA reads TGTGCCAGCAGTCACCTGGCTAGCGGGATTTCCTACAATGAGCAGTTCTTC. Its translation: CASSHLASGISYNEQFF.

The chain combines TRBV15 with TRBJ1-2, with TRBD1 identical over 10 bases. Germline V gene data show CDR1 as LNHNV and CDR2 as YYDKDF (reference sequence). With 5 bases clipped from V and 7 bases from J, the junction kept 10 bases outside the gene matches. The CDR3 totals 15 residues. The CDR3 region has the DNA TGTGCCACCAGCGGTGACAGGGGGCTATCCAGTGGCTACACCTTC. It yields the protein CATSGDRGLSSGYTF.

The chain has TRBV10-3 and TRBJ1-1, with 8 nucleotides matching TRBD1. The CDR3 has 15 amino acids. V shed 7 bases, J shed 0 bases, and the junction held 7 bases outside the gene matches. CDR1 is ENHRY and CDR2 is SYGVKD in the germline V gene. The CDR3 region is CAINPDRAVNTEAFF. DNA for the CDR3: TGTGCCATCAATCCGGACAGGGCGGTGAACACTGAAGCTTTCTTT.

The chain carries TRBV24-1 and TRBJ2-2; weak D call: TRBD1 (5 bases). Trimming removed 7 bases at V and 8 bases at J, with 16 bases between. This CDR3 is 14 amino acids long. Germline V CDR1 and CDR2: KGHDR, SFDVKD. Here the CDR3 reads CATRGRATPGELFF. The CDR3 DNA follows: TGTGCCACCAGGGGCAGGGCCACACCGGGGGAGCTGTTTTTT.

This clone turned up a few times. V usage is TRBV19 and J usage is TRBJ2-6; 10 positions agree with TRBD1. V lost 3 bases to trimming and J lost 2 bases; unmatched junction nucleotides: 7. Germline loops: CDR1 LNHDA, CDR2 SQIVND (reference sequence). CDR3 size: 18 residues. The CDR3 spells CASSMGGTGAAGANVLTF. DNA for the CDR3: TGTGCCAGTAGTATGGGCGGGACAGGGGCTGCTGGGGCCAACGTCCTGACTTTC.

The chain's CDR3 is CASSPGQGASDTQYF. The CDR3 nucleotides are TGTGCCAGCAGCCCGGGACAGGGGGCTTCAGATACGCAGTATTTT. The genes are TRBV21-1 and TRBJ2-3; TRBD1, the D gene given by the table, was not confirmed from the DNA. TRBV21-1 is a listed pseudogene. The CDR3 length is 15 residues.

The chain links TRBV1 to TRBJ1-2. TRBV1 counts as a pseudogene. The CDR3 has 16 amino acids. CDR3 residues: CTSSQDVAVKNYGYTF. Here the CDR3 DNA reads TGCACCAGCAGCCAAGATGTAGCAGTAAAGAACTATGGCTACACCTTC.

This clone occurred once. The chain carries TRBV27 and TRBJ2-7; TRBD1 agrees at 8 bases. Germline CDR1 reads MNHEY; CDR2 reads SMNVEV (reference sequence). Trimming cost V 5 bases and J 6 bases; bases outside gene matches: 15. The length of the CDR3 is 16 residues. The CDR3 DNA sequence: TGTGCCAGCAGTCCCTATCCCCGGACAGGGTCCGTCGAGCAGTACTTC. It specifies CASSPYPRTGSVEQYF.

This chain connects TRBV7-6 to TRBJ2-3, with TRBD2 identical over 8 bases. V shed 3 bases, J shed 4 bases, and the junction held 6 bases outside the gene matches. This CDR3 has 15 residues. In germline, CDR1 is SGHVS, CDR2 FNYEAQ. The CDR3 DNA is TGTGCCAGCAGCTTGAGCGGGGGCGGGCCAGATACGCAGTATTTT. This translates into CASSLSGGGPDTQYF. Complete variable domain (other parts from reference TRBV7-6 and TRBJ2-3): GAGVSQSPRYKVTKRGQDVALRCDPISGHVSLYWYRQALGQGPEFLTYFNYEAQQDKSGLPNDRFSAERPEGSISTLTIQRTEQRDSAMYRCASSLSGGGPDTQYFGPGTRLTVL.

This sequence joins TRBV7-6 and TRBJ2-3, with TRBD2 matching 14 bases. J lost 6 bases, V lost 5 bases, and 10 bases had no gene match. Germline CDR1 reads SGHVS; CDR2 reads FNYEAQ. The CDR3 has 17 residues. CDR3: CASSVGTSGSGGDTQYF. DNA of the CDR3: TGTGCCAGCAGCGTCGGGACTAGCGGGAGTGGCGGGGATACGCAGTATTTT. Filled out from reference TRBV7-6 and TRBJ2-3, the complete variable domain reads GAGVSQSPRYKVTKRGQDVALRCDPISGHVSLYWYRQALGQGPEFLTYFNYEAQQDKSGLPNDRFSAERPEGSISTLTIQRTEQRDSAMYRCASSVGTSGSGGDTQYFGPGTRLTVL.

This clone came up once. V usage is TRBV25-1 and J usage is TRBJ2-5; a weak D match, TRBD2 (6 bases). This CDR3 contains 18 residues. Trimming took off 5 bases at V and 0 bases at J, with 22 bases between the two ends. The germline CDR1 and CDR2 sequences are MGHDK and SYGVNS. This CDR3 is CASSSPGTAYLYQETQYF. The CDR3 DNA is TGTGCCAGCAGTTCCCCCGGGACTGCGTATTTGTACCAAGAGACCCAGTACTTC.

This sequence joins TRBV2 and TRBJ2-5; a possible D gene is TRBD2 (6 bases). The CDR3 runs to 15 residues. The ends were cut back, 4 bases at V and 4 bases at J, with 16 bases in the middle. CDR1 SNHLY and CDR2 FYNNEI come from the germline V gene. The CDR3 region is CASSVPGGRAETQYF. The CDR3 DNA follows: TGTGCCAGCAGTGTACCCGGGGGAAGAGCAGAGACCCAGTACTTC.

This clone was seen a single time. The rearrangement uses TRBV9 and TRBJ1-4, with 7 bases lining up with TRBD1. Looked up from germline, CDR1 is SGDLS and CDR2 is YYNGEE. The length of the CDR3 is 15 residues. Trimming took 5 bases from V and 4 from J; bases not matched to a gene: 8. The CDR3 DNA follows: TGTGCCAGCAGTGCTCGGGGACAGTTTAATGAAAAACTGTTTTTT. Protein product: CASSARGQFNEKLFF.

The gene calls are TRBV5-6 and TRBJ2-7, with TRBD2 matching 13 bases. CDR3 size: 15 residues. Unmatched junction bases numbered 10, after V lost 6 bases and J lost 7 bases. Looked up from germline, CDR1 is SGHDT and CDR2 is YYEEEE. Written as DNA, the CDR3 is TGTGCCAGCACCCTGATGACTAGCGGGGGGAGGGAGCAGTACGTC. Translating gives CASTLMTSGGREQYV.

Points on this clone: A read error may produce the germline difference seen at one junction end. The CDR3, as DNA: TGTGCCAGCAGCCAGGGACAAGCGGGAGTTCTGCTCTTC. Protein product: CASSQGQAGVLLF. The chain uses TRBV4-2 and TRBJ2-1, with TRBD2 matching over 8 bases. The V gene's germline CDR1 is LGHNA and CDR2 YNFKEQ. CDR3 length equals 13 residues.

The V and J genes are TRBV28 and TRBJ2-2; 14 bases align to TRBD2. The CDR3 contains 19 residues. The germline V gene has CDR1 MDHEN and CDR2 SYDVKM. With V trimmed by 5 bases and J by 0 bases, 8 bases remained unmatched. The chain's CDR3 is CASSPGLAGDLANTGELFF. CDR3 DNA sequence: TGTGCCAGCAGTCCGGGACTAGCGGGAGACCTCGCGAACACCGGGGAGCTGTTTTTT.

The gene calls are TRBV6-1 and TRBJ2-3; D not certain. V dropped 2 bases and J dropped 0 bases, with 9 bases sitting between them. Germline V gives CDR1 MNHNS, CDR2 SASEGT. CDR3 length: 15 residues. CDR3 protein: CASSEPGSSTDTQYF. The CDR3, as DNA: TGTGCCAGCAGTGAACCCGGGTCTAGCACAGATACGCAGTATTTT.

The chain is built from TRBV6-2 or TRBV6-3 and TRBJ1-1, with D uncertain. With 2 bases removed from V and 4 bases from J, the gap between germline ends came to 8 bases. The length of the CDR3 is 13 residues. Per germline, CDR1 MNHEY and CDR2 SVGEGT. The CDR3 DNA sequence: TGTGCCAGCAGTTACCCCCAGATCACTGAAGCTTTCTTT. Its protein is CASSYPQITEAFF.

The gene calls are TRBV12-3 or TRBV12-4 and TRBJ2-1, with D maybe TRBD2 (6 bases). This CDR3 is built from 12 residues. V was cut by 6 bases and J by 8 bases, with 11 bases left in between. The CDR3 loop is CASSPGVHEQFF. In DNA form, the CDR3 reads TGTGCCAGCAGCCCGGGGGTGCATGAGCAGTTCTTC.

The chain has TRBV6-5 and TRBJ2-7, with TRBD2 matching 7 bases. CDR3 length equals 14 residues. Trimming took 7 bases from V and 4 from J; bases not matched to a gene: 10. Germline V gene data show CDR1 as MNHEY and CDR2 as SVGAGI. CDR3: CASTVGPSGYEQYV. The CDR3 region has the DNA TGTGCCAGCACCGTCGGCCCTAGCGGTTACGAGCAGTACGTC.

The genes are TRBV2 and TRBJ2-3; 9 nucleotides agree with TRBD2. In germline, CDR1 is SNHLY, CDR2 FYNNEI. J was trimmed by 2 bases and V by 6 bases; bases with no gene match: 6. CDR3 length equals 15 residues. The CDR3 is CASSNSGRVTDTQYF. For the CDR3, the DNA is TGTGCCAGCAGCAATAGCGGGAGAGTCACAGATACGCAGTATTTT.